This is a list of T cell receptor beta chains from one sample in a study of T cell repertoires in cytomegalovirus infection. What these receptors recognize is not known. TCRdb re-analysed the reads in MiXCR, keeping a single row per CDR3 protein. The sample shows about 900,000 distinct CDR3 sequences, approximately 30% of them seen only once. Sequences were derived from cultured CD8+ T cells from PBMCs, sampled from culture after CMV antigen stimulation. The receptors were sampled from a human donor in good health (CMV status not recorded). Some clones in this sample may be carry-over from other donors' samples. The CDR3 runs from the conserved cysteine through the conserved F or W. Each record gives: CDR3 protein, J gene, V gene.

CASSQVLFSESGYTF	TRBJ1-2	TRBV4-1
CASSFSGLPGNEQFF	TRBJ2-1	TRBV7-3
CASSLWRGGALNEQFF	TRBJ2-1	TRBV5-6
CAISESTAGPMDTQYF	TRBJ2-3	TRBV10-3
CASSQGQPYEQYF	TRBJ2-7	TRBV12-3/TRBV12-4
CATSDSDYNEQFF	TRBJ2-1	TRBV24-1
CASSVPPGQALSSYEQYF	TRBJ2-7	TRBV5-8
CASSLVSDGYTF	TRBJ1-2	TRBV5-5
CASSWGRGLGANVLTF	TRBJ2-6	TRBV6-2/TRBV6-3
CASSKEATVADTQYF	TRBJ2-3	TRBV7-6
CATKFGETQYF	TRBJ2-5	TRBV6-2/TRBV6-3
CASSPYSGGDATEAFF	TRBJ1-1	TRBV6-6
CARGLGTQGLQETQYF	TRBJ2-5	TRBV12-5
CASSLRGLAGLRDTQYF	TRBJ2-3	TRBV7-6
CASSLARQPSTNEKLFF	TRBJ1-4	TRBV12-3/TRBV12-4
CASSLGPSDGNTEAFF	TRBJ1-1	TRBV2
CASSVTGGHQPQHF	TRBJ1-5	TRBV7-9
CSVDPGQGFNEQFF	TRBJ2-1	TRBV29-1
CSVRDTQTYNEQFF	TRBJ2-1	TRBV29-1
CASSLVGGGAEETQYF	TRBJ2-5	TRBV7-9
CASSSLSSGVNEQYF	TRBJ2-7	TRBV6-5
CASSEGRIWASGGKRNEQFF	TRBJ2-1	TRBV6-1
CASTSTGEVRKTQYF	TRBJ2-5	TRBV6-2/TRBV6-3
CASSLNRAGVTEAFF	TRBJ1-1	TRBV7-2
CSVYQTGGLGYTF	TRBJ1-2	TRBV29-1
CASSLGGSGGNTIYF	TRBJ1-3	TRBV7-6
CSARGSGGEAGGLFYEQYF	TRBJ2-7	TRBV20-1
CASKTGLYETQYF	TRBJ2-5	TRBV12-3/TRBV12-4
CANSSGTGGTEAFF	TRBJ1-1	TRBV7-8
CASSLGRGIGSSGANVLTF	TRBJ2-6	TRBV7-9
CASSLEGDMNTEAFF	TRBJ1-1	TRBV7-6
CASSLGRPDGYTF	TRBJ1-2	TRBV7-9
CASSYSTGFSNEQFF	TRBJ2-1	TRBV6-2/TRBV6-3
CASSQALEATNTEAFF	TRBJ1-1	TRBV4-2